This T cell receptor (beta chain) was found in a study of shared clonotypes between healthy human individuals (dated by TCRdb to 2018 to 2020). At the level of the whole study: Two women and a few men aged 18 to 49 years were included in the cohort. Per donor, three plates each were used for CD4 naive and CD4 memory, two for CD8 naive, and one for CD8 memory. The study deeply sequenced blood TCR repertoires of five healthy adults to estimate repertoire size and the extent of clonotype sharing between individuals. Libraries were prepared and TCR repertoires were sequenced by different laboratories using diverse techniques, in order to increase sequencing depth and limit assay-specific biases. Each donor's leukapheresis produced roughly between about 0.8 and 8.9 billion PBMCs.

Using the deep immunoSEQ assay, TCR CDR3 regions were amplified from genomic DNA by multiplex PCR. For each cell subset, the extracted genomic DNA was distributed evenly across all wells of several immunoSEQ 96-well plates, and each plate served as one replicate. Each replicate PCR for sorted subsets received around 200 ng genomic DNA, equal to tens of thousands of T cell genomes. Purified libraries were quantified with a Qubit 3.0 fluorometer, sized on a Bioanalyzer 2100, and re-quantified with the KAPA Library Quantification kit. Every immunoSEQ 96-well plate was sequenced on a dedicated single-read 150-cycle Illumina NextSeq 550 flow cell. In the paper's pipeline: Because the immunoSEQ output held only junctional sequences and lacked quality scores, the filtering could not match the filtering applied to full-length reads. To assign V/J genes and CDR3, sequences were annotated against IMGT germline references using PyIR, a Python wrapper for IgBLAST v1.9. Any read was removed if the V/J assignment was weak (E-value above 1e-6), the CDR3 was missing, or the read contained stop codons, out-of-frame junctions, or ambiguous translated residues. A V3J clonotype was defined by an identical inferred V gene, J gene, and CDR3 amino acid sequence. Percentage overlap between repertoires was computed as shared unique clonotypes divided by the size of the smaller repertoire. Repertoire richness was assessed with RTK rarefaction, the Chao1 estimator, and Recon v2.1 estimates of unobserved clonotypes. Generation probabilities for all TCRbeta clonotypes obtained by the gDNA method from a handful of donors were computed using OLGA. TCRdb retrieved this table from immuneACCESS and kept in-frame rearrangements only. Not all clones are present; in checked studies, unresolved V genes account for under half, and no reason is known for the remainder. Clone size and V and J calls were adopted from that table, with D and trimming inferred from the DNA. Across this sample there are a few million clones, with more than 80% seen only once. Of the sample, around 0.14% falls within the top ten clones.

What the authors observed across the whole study: Sampling was restricted to blood, and TCR repertoires in tissues likely differ from the TCR repertoires found in blood. Naive subsets generally had larger estimated clonotype richness than memory subsets did. Rarefaction of sorted-subset datasets indicated incomplete sequencing despite the large sequencing depth. Because the study included a small number of donors, the genetic and exposure-history diversity represented was limited. When a few donors were compared, the shared fraction of clonotypes was about 5.5% for naive CD4, more than 3% for naive CD8, about 2.4% for memory CD4, and roughly 0.43% for memory CD8. Pairwise subsampling indicated that sequencing depth was expected to affect the degree of clonotype sharing among donors. Compared with non-shared clonotypes, clonotypes shared by all four sorted-subset donors had higher generation probabilities.

Remarks on this clone: What this receptor recognizes is not known. No per-base quality is available; no much larger clone lies one base away.

Healthy HIV-negative adults with no recently reported acute infections or vaccinations were included as donors. Only Caucasian adults living in Nashville, Tennessee, USA were represented among the donors. CD4+ T cells were enriched by magnetic negative selection; naive cells were then positively selected on CD45RA, and the negative fraction formed the memory subset. After blood collection by leukapheresis, PBMCs were isolated using Ficoll-Histopaque density gradient centrifugation and then cryopreserved in the vapor phase of liquid nitrogen. Purity and quantity of every magnetically sorted T cell population were checked by analytical flow cytometry. Genomic DNA was isolated from each sorted fraction and quantified by UV absorbance on a Nanodrop 2000c. The TCR originated in a young man in good health. The sample was naive CD4+ T cells sorted from blood. Reading the label with the study, this specimen's cell subset or site is: CD45RA+ positively selected.

The sequenced DNA is TGCGCCAGCAGCCAAGATCGAGGACCGACGGAGACCCAGTACTTC. This codes for CASSQDRGPTETQYF. Recombination linked TRBV4-1 to TRBJ2-5; the D gene identity is not certain. According to the germline V gene, CDR1 reads MGHRA and CDR2 reads YSYEKL. The CDR3 holds 15 amino acids from the cysteine to the phenylalanine. Only the CDR3 DNA is retained, 45 bases long and in frame from the first base. The V end loses 0 bases and the J end loses 5 bases, and a stretch of 13 bases separates them.